This TCR beta chain was captured by sequencing in a study of T cell responses to AZD1222 COVID-19 vaccine. Study results and caveats: Across the whole spike, CD4 TCRs peaked at regions 160-218 and 743-854. Spike-specific TCR depth and breadth grew after two AZD1222 doses.

Clones were read by immunoSEQ multiplex PCR, and TCRdb kept only the in-frame ones, dropping some. The table has around 140,000 clones, about 92% seen once. Worth noting for this clone: Its antigen is unidentified.

After removal of 5 bases from V and 5 bases from J, the junction contained 4 bases not matched to a gene. Germline-derived CDR1 and CDR2 are SGHAT and FQDESV (reference sequence). The length of the CDR3 is 13 residues. The TCR sequence derives from an adult in good health. The sample was peripheral blood, taken on day 0 of AZD1222 vaccination. This rearrangement joins TRBV11-1 to TRBJ1-1; 8 nucleotides agree with TRBD1. In DNA form, the CDR3 reads TGTGCCAGCAGCAAAAACAGGGGGACTGAAGCTTTCTTT. Amino acids: CASSKNRGTEAFF. The whole variable domain, remainder taken from reference TRBV11-1 and TRBJ1-1, is EAEVAQSPRYKITEKSQAVAFWCDPISGHATLYWYRQILGQGPELLVQFQDESVVDDSQLPKDRFSAERLKGVDSTLKIQPAELGDSAMYLCASSKNRGTEAFFGQGTRLTVV.